Listed below are T cell receptor beta chains from one sample, sequenced in a study of blood T cell repertoires in COVID-19. TCRdb's copy holds only in-frame clones and misses some; the assay was immunoSEQ multiplex PCR. The table has 65,000 or so clones, more than 80% seen once. The sequencing sample was made of peripheral blood. These receptor sequences come from an elderly man with acute or convalescent COVID-19. Each CDR3 is given with its conserved first and last residue. Clone sizes are given selectively: once, few, many, or a class where the clone is expanded.

j_call	clone_size	v_call	cdr3_length	cdr3_aa
TRBJ2-5	NA	TRBV5-1	15	CASSPPSGAQETQYF
TRBJ2-1	NA	TRBV7-6	20	CASSFAFASGGSSSYNEQFF
TRBJ2-6	few	TRBV3-1/TRBV3-2	15	CASSQEGAGANVLTF
TRBJ1-6	NA	TRBV4-1	16	CASSLARQGYNSPLHF
TRBJ2-2	NA	TRBV10-1	15	CASSETSVNTGELFF
TRBJ1-2	NA	TRBV9	14	CASSVVPDSYGYTF
TRBJ1-4	NA	TRBV10-3	14	CATAQEGTIEKLFF
TRBJ1-5	NA	TRBV27	16	CASSLSSGGTHQPQHF
TRBJ1-4	few	TRBV2	14	CASSLQGALEKLFF
TRBJ2-1	NA	TRBV2	12	CASKGDNNEQFF
TRBJ1-4	NA	TRBV2	15	CASSRDRGANEKLFF
TRBJ1-2	few	TRBV6-5	13	CASSSPRPYGYTF
TRBJ2-7	NA	TRBV12-3/TRBV12-4	13	CASSLGPNYEQYF
TRBJ1-1	NA	TRBV18	14	CASSPGGSNTEAFF
TRBJ2-5	once	TRBV7-8	15	CASSLARGRVETQYF
TRBJ2-7	once	TRBV21-1	14	CASSKPQGPNEQYF
TRBJ1-5	NA	TRBV10-2	12	CASSRPGQPQHF
TRBJ2-3	NA	TRBV19	14	CASRRTGGRDTQYF
TRBJ1-1	NA	TRBV19	13	CASSETVTTEAFF
TRBJ2-7	NA	TRBV5-4	15	CASSSRTGGDNEQYF
TRBJ2-7	NA	TRBV5-1	15	CASSLKGGDFYEQYF
TRBJ2-2	NA	TRBV5-1	14	CASRGLLDTGELFF
TRBJ1-5	NA	TRBV10-2	15	CASSESNRSNQPQHF
TRBJ2-1	once	TRBV7-9	14	CATPVGRLYNEQFF
TRBJ2-5	NA	TRBV6-6	16	CASRNRGAGGVETQYF
TRBJ2-1	few	TRBV6-5	13	CASRAPGGNEQFF
TRBJ1-1	NA	TRBV11-2	14	CASSLGRGSTEAFF
TRBJ1-5	NA	TRBV6-2/TRBV6-3	13	CASSYDRDQPQHF
TRBJ1-1	NA	TRBV2	12	CASRRGNTEAFF
TRBJ1-2	NA	TRBV5-8	15	CASSFQTGINYGYTF
TRBJ2-5	NA	TRBV5-6	13	CASSLMSRETQYF
TRBJ2-1	NA	TRBV3-1/TRBV3-2	15	CASSTTAGTNNEQFF
TRBJ2-1	NA	TRBV7-7	15	CASRPLAGGRNEQFF
TRBJ1-1	NA	TRBV3-1/TRBV3-2	15	CASSQDWGRNTEAFF
TRBJ2-3	NA	TRBV5-1	15	CASSLAGTGTDTQYF
TRBJ2-3	few	TRBV30	14	CAWSNVGDTDTQYF
TRBJ1-4	NA	TRBV7-9	15	CASSLVGTGSEKLFF
TRBJ2-7	NA	TRBV5-1	16	CASSPTPGSRVGEQYF
TRBJ2-2	NA	TRBV20-1	12	CSASPGPGELFF
TRBJ1-6	NA	TRBV11-2	15	CASSREGQGNSPLHF
TRBJ2-3	NA	TRBV18	14	CASSSAGRGDTQYF
TRBJ2-7	NA	TRBV7-8	14	CASSLGQGYYEQYF
TRBJ1-2	NA	TRBV19	14	CASSTHQGLYGYTF
TRBJ2-3	NA	TRBV4-1	17	CASSQDSVQRGGHTQYF
TRBJ1-5	NA	TRBV2	15	CASRRQGASNQPQHF
TRBJ1-2	NA	TRBV27	13	CASSTRAIYGYTF